The next 19 T cell receptor beta chains were all read from a single sample in a study of OX40 agonist ivuxolimab in advanced cancers. Clones were read by immunoSEQ multiplex PCR, and TCRdb kept only the in-frame ones, dropping some. Of 72,000 or so clones detected, 84% appear once; the ten largest clones hold roughly 0.44%. This specimen consisted of CD4+ or CD8+ T cells sorted from blood, obtained in a trial of the OX40 agonist ivuxolimab. These receptors came from an adult with an advanced solid tumor such as melanoma, head and neck, liver or kidney cancer.

In regard to this clone: Sequence at one end of the junction differs from germline and may be a read error. The J gene is TRBJ1-2, the V gene TRBV20-1; no firm D call. This CDR3 has 11 amino acids. The germline V gene has CDR1 DFQATT and CDR2 SNEGSKA (reference sequence). The CDR3: CSAWWVGLDFF. The CDR3 nucleotides read TGCAGTGCATGGTGGGTAGGGCTGGACTTCTTC.

The genes are TRBV25-1 and TRBJ2-5, with D possibly TRBD1 on 5 matching bases. The CDR3 loop spans 14 amino acids. Germline V gives CDR1 MGHDK, CDR2 SYGVNS. Trimming left V 3 bases short and J 2 bases short, with 10 bases between. CDR3 residues: CASSDFSGQETQYF. CDR3 DNA: TGTGCCAGCAGTGACTTTTCAGGGCAAGAGACCCAGTACTTC.

This sequence joins TRBV4-3 and TRBJ2-5; possible D gene TRBD2, 5 bases. CDR1 is LGHNA, CDR2 YSLEER, per germline. V dropped 4 bases and J dropped 2 bases, with 14 bases sitting between them. This CDR3 is 15 amino acids long. In DNA form, the CDR3 reads TGCGCCAGCAGCCGGAACGTGCGGGTACAAGAGACCCAGTACTTC. It yields the protein CASSRNVRVQETQYF.

CDR3 coding DNA: TGTGCCAGCAAAGGTGGGGAATCTGGAAACACCATATATTTT. Residues: CASKGGESGNTIYF. The J gene is TRBJ1-3, the V gene TRBV19; no definite D call. The length of the CDR3 is 14 residues. Germline-derived CDR1 and CDR2 are LNHDA and SQIVND (reference sequence). Trimming pared 9 bases from V and 1 base from J, leaving 13 bases between.

This chain uses TRBV6-5 with TRBJ1-2; D is undetermined. The CDR3 is 11 residues long. Trimming stripped 8 bases from V and 1 base from J, with 5 bases between. The germline CDR1 and CDR2 sequences are MNHEY and SVGAGI. CDR3 nucleotides: TGTGCCAGCGGACTTAACTATGGCTACACCTTC. The encoded protein is CASGLNYGYTF.

In nucleotides, the CDR3 is TGCGCCAGCAGCTTGGTGCCCGGGTCTGGGGCCAACGTCCTGACTTTC. Translated, it gives CASSLVPGSGANVLTF. V gene TRBV5-1 combines with J gene TRBJ2-6; D is ambiguous. The CDR3 sequence is 16 residues long. Deletions cut 0 bases from V and 1 base from J, with 8 bases between. Germline lookup yields CDR1 SGHRS and CDR2 YFSETQ.

The rearrangement uses TRBV6-5 and TRBJ1-4; 7 bases fit TRBD1. The CDR3 is made up of 15 amino acids. Looked up from germline, CDR1 is MNHEY and CDR2 is SVGAGI. V was clipped by 5 bases and J by 7 bases; unmatched bases: 10. This CDR3 reads CASSRDRQGGEKLFF. In DNA form, the CDR3 reads TGTGCCAGCAGTAGGGATAGGCAGGGGGGTGAAAAACTGTTTTTT.

The chain employs TRBV4-1 and TRBJ2-7; TRBD2 aligns across 10 bases. This CDR3 contains 15 residues. The trim removed 1 base at V and 3 bases at J, leaving 3 bases unmatched. The germline V gene encodes CDR1 MGHRA and CDR2 YSYEKL. The CDR3, as DNA: TGCGCCAGCAGCCAAGGGCTAGCGGGGGTCTACGAGCAGTACTTC. Its protein product is CASSQGLAGVYEQYF.

The gene calls are TRBV6-5 and TRBJ1-2, with 7 bases lining up with TRBD1. Germline V CDR1 and CDR2: MNHEY, SVGAGI. CDR3 length: 16 amino acids. Germline trimming cut 4 bases from V and 8 bases from J; bases unmatched to any gene: 16. The CDR3 is CASSSRRTGDTFGYTF. The DNA for the CDR3 is TGTGCCAGCAGTTCGAGAAGGACAGGAGATACCTTCGGCTACACCTTC.

This chain links TRBV19 with TRBJ2-7; no clear D gene. This CDR3 comprises 15 residues. Looked up from germline, CDR1 is LNHDA and CDR2 is SQIVND (reference sequence). V lost 7 bases to trimming and J lost 0 bases, with 16 bases between them. CDR3: CASTDLRPISYEQYV. The CDR3 DNA reads TGTGCCAGTACTGATCTCAGGCCCATCTCCTACGAGCAGTACGTC.

J is TRBJ2-2 and V is TRBV18; D unresolved. From germline, CDR1 is KGHSH and CDR2 LQKENI. The V and J ends lost 2 bases and 6 bases respectively, with 13 bases between them. This CDR3 has 15 amino acids. The CDR3 sequence is CASSPNPVGAGELFF. CDR3 nucleotides: TGTGCCAGCTCACCAAATCCAGTAGGTGCCGGGGAGCTGTTTTTT.

This chain connects TRBV18 to TRBJ1-1, with a tentative D call TRBD1 (5 bases). The CDR3 contains 16 residues. The germline CDR1 and CDR2 sequences are KGHSH and LQKENI. V shed 2 bases and J shed 1 base, with 14 bases lying between them. For the CDR3, the DNA is TGTGCCAGCTCACCAAATCGGGGGAGGACGAACACTGAAGCTTTCTTT. Protein sequence: CASSPNRGRTNTEAFF.

V gene TRBV19 combines with J gene TRBJ1-1; D not certain. Germline CDR1 is LNHDA and CDR2 is SQIVND (reference sequence). The V end lost 4 bases, the J end lost 5 bases, and 14 bases lay between the germline ends. CDR3 length equals 14 residues. CDR3 sequence (DNA): TGTGCCAGTAGTAGATCTCCAGCGGGAACTGAAGCTTTCTTT. Its protein is CASSRSPAGTEAFF.

The chain is built from TRBV18 and TRBJ1-3; a possible D gene is TRBD1 (6 bases). The ends were cut back, 3 bases at V and 0 bases at J, with 12 bases in the middle. The CDR3 is 16 amino acids. The germline CDR1 and CDR2 sequences are KGHSH and LQKENI. The CDR3 here is CASSPLQGYSGNTIYF. In DNA form, the CDR3 reads TGTGCCAGCTCACCCCTACAGGGTTACTCTGGAAACACCATATATTTT.

This rearrangement joins TRBV19 to TRBJ2-1; D not certain. The V and J ends lost 7 bases and 5 bases respectively, with 15 bases between them. The germline V gene has CDR1 LNHDA and CDR2 SQIVND (reference sequence). The CDR3 is 14 amino acids. The CDR3 here is CASTTGPVNNEQFF. Here the CDR3 DNA reads TGTGCCAGTACGACCGGACCCGTCAACAATGAGCAGTTCTTC. Combining the CDR3 with reference TRBV19 and TRBJ2-1 gives the whole variable domain DGGITQSPKYLFRKEGQNVTLSCEQNLNHDAMYWYRQDPGQGLRLIYYSQIVNDFQKGDIAEGYSVSREKKESFPLTVTSAQKNPTAFYLCASTTGPVNNEQFFGPGTRLTVL.

V usage is TRBV7-9 and J usage is TRBJ1-5, with D uncertain. The CDR3 spans 13 residues. Trimming shortened V by 5 bases and J by 10 bases, and 15 bases separated the two germline ends. Germline V gene sequence: CDR1 SEHNR, CDR2 FQNEAQ (reference sequence). The CDR3 loop reads CASSDGVLSPQHF. The CDR3 DNA is TGTGCCAGCAGCGATGGGGTATTAAGTCCCCAGCATTTT. The variable domain in full, completed from reference TRBV7-9 and TRBJ1-5, reads DTGVSQNPRHKITKRGQNVTFRCDPISEHNRLYWYRQTLGQGPEFLTYFQNEAQLEKSRLLSDRFSAERPKGSFSTLEIQRTEQGDSAMYLCASSDGVLSPQHFGDGTRLSIL.

The chain recombines TRBV5-1 with TRBJ1-1, with D hard to call. CDR3 length: 15 amino acids. In germline, CDR1 is SGHRS, CDR2 YFSETQ. V lost 4 bases and J 0 bases, leaving 13 bases between the germline ends. CDR3 in amino acids: CASSRLSTVNTEAFF. The CDR3, as DNA: TGCGCCAGCAGCAGGTTGAGTACAGTGAACACTGAAGCTTTCTTT.

V and J are TRBV9 and TRBJ2-5; D not resolved. The CDR3 extends over 12 amino acids. V dropped 3 bases and J dropped 7 bases, with 10 bases sitting between them. In germline, CDR1 is SGDLS, CDR2 YYNGEE. The CDR3 is CASSAIMGTQYF. The DNA of the CDR3 is TGTGCCAGCAGCGCAATTATGGGGACCCAGTACTTC.

J is TRBJ1-2 and V is TRBV14; D ambiguous. Trimming left V 3 bases short and J 7 bases short, with 12 bases between. Germline V CDR1 and CDR2: SGHDN, FVKESK. The CDR3 length is 13 residues. The CDR3 DNA sequence: TGTGCCAGCAGCCAGGAACCCCATCGTGGCTACACCTTC. Its protein is CASSQEPHRGYTF.